The present T cell receptor (beta chain) was sequenced within a study of identical twins. MiXCR, run by TCRdb on the 5' RACE reads, gives a single entry per CDR3 protein. The table includes around 550,000 distinct CDR3 sequences, roughly 15% detected once. Looked up from germline, CDR1 is SEHNR and CDR2 is FQNEAQ (reference sequence). The V segment lost 5 bases and the J segment 0 bases; nucleotides outside the gene matches: 11. The CDR3 consists of 17 residues. The sample was also linked to a second study, of yellow fever vaccine responses in identical twins.

The chain links TRBV7-9 to TRBJ2-5; 8 nucleotides align to TRBD1. Input material: CD4+ T cells sorted from blood. The receptor was isolated from a young woman in good health. The CDR3 bases are TGTGCCAGCAGCCCCGCCGGACAGGGTGGCCACCAAGAGACCCAGTACTTC. It encodes CASSPAGQGGHQETQYF.